One and the same sample provided the 8 T cell receptor beta chains below, sequenced in a study of a mutant IDH1 vaccine in newly diagnosed glioma. These receptors have no identified antigens. Time point of the sample: week 23, last vaccination. Vaccinated patients received 300 ug of mutant IDH1 20-mer peptide per dose, with topical imiquimod. The table came from immunoSEQ multiplex PCR; TCRdb's copy has only in-frame clones and leaves some out. The sample has 35,000 to 50,000 clones, approximately 90% seen once; the top ten hold around 3.9%. The sample in question was PBMCs, obtained from a glioma patient whose treatment included an IDH1 peptide vaccine. The origin of the receptors is a man aged 45-65 years with glioma.

J is TRBJ2-3 and V is TRBV5-1; 10 positions agree with TRBD2. V trimming: 2 bases; J trimming: 4 bases; junction bases outside the gene matches: 4. CDR3 length: 15 residues. The V gene's germline CDR1 is SGHRS and CDR2 YFSETQ. The DNA for the CDR3 is TGCGCCAGCAGCTTAGCGGGAGGGCCCGCAGATACGCAGTATTTT. It yields the protein CASSLAGGPADTQYF. The variable domain in full, completed from reference TRBV5-1 and TRBJ2-3, reads KAGVTQTPRYLIKTRGQQVTLSCSPISGHRSVSWYQQTPGQGLQFLFEYFSETQRNKGNFPGRFSGRQFSNSRSEMNVSTLELGDSALYLCASSLAGGPADTQYFGPGTRLTVL.

This chain links TRBV7-8 with TRBJ2-7, with TRBD2 as a possible D gene (5 bases). The CDR3 is 12 residues long. V lost 1 base and J lost 9, with 10 bases in between. CDR1 and CDR2 from the germline V gene are SGHVS and FQNEAQ. CDR3 in DNA: TGTGCCAGCAGCTTAGGAGGGAACGGGCAGTACTTC. Its protein product is CASSLGGNGQYF.

The rearrangement links TRBV10-3 to TRBJ2-3, with D possibly matching TRBD2 (5 bases). Germline CDR1 reads ENHRY; CDR2 reads SYGVKD. Trimming took off 6 bases at V and 5 bases at J, with 6 bases between the two ends. CDR3 length: 11 residues. CDR3 protein: CAISGGDTQYF. CDR3 DNA: TGTGCCATCAGCGGAGGAGATACGCAGTATTTT.

This chain's CDR3 is CASSEGLAGGRETQYF. CDR3 sequence (DNA): TGTGCCAGCAGCGAGGGACTAGCGGGGGGGCGAGAGACCCAGTACTTC. The V call is TRBV9, the J call TRBJ2-5; 16 nucleotides align to TRBD2. The CDR3 has 16 amino acids. In germline, CDR1 is SGDLS, CDR2 YYNGEE. The J segment lost 4 bases and the V segment lost 3 bases, leaving 3 bases of the junction unmatched.

This chain connects TRBV7-9 to TRBJ1-6; 9 positions match TRBD1. CDR1 is SEHNR and CDR2 is FQNEAQ in the germline V gene (reference sequence). J was trimmed by 5 bases and V by 5 bases; bases with no gene match: 1. CDR3 length: 14 residues. The CDR3 loop reads CASSRDRDNSPLHF. The CDR3 region has the DNA TGTGCCAGCAGCCGGGACAGGGATAATTCACCCCTCCACTTT.

The rearrangement uses TRBV30 and TRBJ1-2, with 8 bases lining up with TRBD1. This CDR3 is built from 14 residues. Germline CDR1 reads GTSNPN; CDR2 reads SVGIG (reference sequence). V shed 4 bases and J 2 bases; nucleotides not matched to a gene: 6. In DNA form, the CDR3 reads TGTGCCTGGACCCGACAGGGGATAAACTATGGCTACACCTTC. It translates to CAWTRQGINYGYTF.

V is TRBV27 and J is TRBJ2-1, with D possibly matching TRBD2 (6 bases). This CDR3 contains 12 residues. The germline V gene has CDR1 MNHEY and CDR2 SMNVEV (reference sequence). The V gene lost 4 bases and the J gene lost 11 bases, with 12 bases spanning the gap. The CDR3 loop is CASSSQTRQQFF. The CDR3 DNA reads as TGTGCCAGCAGTTCACAGACTAGGCAGCAGTTCTTC.

The table lists this clone with a count of one. For the CDR3, the DNA is TGTGCCAGTAGTGTTACTACGACGGGCACCGGGGAGCTGTTTTTT. This codes for CASSVTTTGTGELFF. The rearrangement links TRBV19 to TRBJ2-2; D gene uncertain. V shed 5 bases and J shed 4 bases, with 14 bases lying between them. Looked up from germline, CDR1 is LNHDA and CDR2 is SQIVND (reference sequence). The CDR3 contains 15 residues.